The 12 T cell receptor beta chains below all came from one sample that was sequenced in a study of cytomegalovirus exposure and HLA in healthy donors. Primers: 60 Vbeta forward and 13 Jbeta reverse. TCRdb's table, derived via immunoSEQ multiplex PCR, lists solely in-frame clones and lacks some. The profile covers 170,000 or so clones, with more than 80% appearing a single time and roughly 0.7% taken by the ten largest. The sample comprised PBMCs. These receptors were collected from a boy younger than 18 in good health and CMV-seronegative.

The chain carries TRBV5-1 and TRBJ1-2; possibly TRBD1 for D (5 bases). The CDR3 consists of 13 residues. Looked up from germline, CDR1 is SGHRS and CDR2 is YFSETQ. V was clipped by 4 bases and J by 2 bases, with 9 bases between them. The CDR3, as DNA: TGCGCCAGCAGCCGGGACTCCAACTATGGCTACACCTTC. Encoded protein: CASSRDSNYGYTF.

This sequence joins TRBV19 and TRBJ2-7; weak D call: TRBD2 (5 bases). Germline V CDR1 and CDR2: LNHDA, SQIVND (reference sequence). CDR3 length: 13 residues. V lost 6 bases to trimming and J lost 3 bases, with 12 bases between them. The CDR3 DNA is TGTGCCAGTAGGACCTTCGGGATCTACGAGCAGTACTTC. It codes for CASRTFGIYEQYF. The variable domain in full, completed from reference TRBV19 and TRBJ2-7, reads DGGITQSPKYLFRKEGQNVTLSCEQNLNHDAMYWYRQDPGQGLRLIYYSQIVNDFQKGDIAEGYSVSREKKESFPLTVTSAQKNPTAFYLCASRTFGIYEQYFGPGTRLTVT.

The chain recombines TRBV2 with TRBJ2-1; TRBD1 aligns across 11 bases. The germline CDR1 and CDR2 sequences are SNHLY and FYNNEI. V lost 8 bases, J lost 3 bases, and 3 bases stayed unmatched. The CDR3 is 14 amino acids. Here the CDR3 reads CASLGTGGYNEQFF. The DNA of the CDR3 is TGTGCCAGCCTCGGGACAGGGGGCTACAATGAGCAGTTCTTC.

The chain is built from TRBV7-2 and TRBJ1-5, with 11 bases lining up with TRBD1. CDR3 length: 17 residues. Germline-derived CDR1 and CDR2 are SGHTA and FQGNSA. Trimming at V came to 6 bases and at J to 6 bases, leaving 13 bases not matched to a gene. The CDR3 reads CASSPDRGLFRGQPQHF. The CDR3 nucleotides read TGTGCCAGCAGTCCGGACAGGGGGCTCTTTAGGGGTCAGCCCCAGCATTTT.

As for this clone: This CDR3 is also generated by other DNA sequences in the sample. The genes are TRBV27 and TRBJ1-3, with unresolved D. This CDR3 comprises 14 residues. Per germline, CDR1 MNHEY and CDR2 SMNVEV (reference sequence). V was pared by 6 bases and J by 0 bases, with 9 bases between. The DNA for the CDR3 is TGTGCCAGCAGAAGAGGGAGCTCTGGAAACACCATATATTTT. It specifies CASRRGSSGNTIYF.

The J gene is TRBJ1-6, the V gene TRBV5-8; D is perhaps TRBD1 (5 bases). V was clipped by 4 bases and J by 8 bases, with 16 bases between them. The germline CDR1 and CDR2 sequences are SGHTS and YDEGEE. CDR3 length: 15 residues. The CDR3 loop is CASSHDSSKDSPLHF. CDR3 nucleotide sequence: TGTGCCAGCAGCCATGACAGCAGCAAGGATTCACCCCTCCACTTT.

This rearrangement joins TRBV6-1 to TRBJ1-4; D gene uncertain. Trimming took off 3 bases at V and 8 bases at J, with 13 bases between the two ends. The CDR3 is made up of 14 amino acids. Germline V lookup: CDR1 MNHNS, CDR2 SASEGT. The CDR3 here is CASSDQIHGEKLFF. The CDR3, as DNA: TGTGCCAGCAGTGACCAAATACACGGGGAAAAACTGTTTTTT.

In nucleotides, the CDR3 is TGTGCCAGCAGCTTCAGTAACACTGAAGCTTTCTTT. Translating gives CASSFSNTEAFF. The gene calls are TRBV5-8 and TRBJ1-1; D is unclear. CDR1 SGHTS and CDR2 YDEGEE come from the germline V gene. The ends were cut back, 2 bases at V and 2 bases at J, with 4 bases in the middle. The CDR3 is 12 amino acids.

This clone was recorded once. This chain uses TRBV9 with TRBJ2-1; D ambiguous. V gave up 0 bases and J gave up 0 bases, with 7 bases separating them. The CDR3 extends over 15 amino acids. Germline CDR1 SGDLS, CDR2 YYNGEE. In DNA, the CDR3 is TGTGCCAGCAGCGTAGCGTCTTACTCCTACAATGAGCAGTTCTTC. As protein: CASSVASYSYNEQFF. The full variable domain, its missing parts supplied by reference TRBV9 and TRBJ2-1, is DSGVTQTPKHLITATGQRVTLRCSPRSGDLSVYWYQQSLDQGLQFLIQYYNGEERAKGNILERFSAQQFPDLHSELNLSSLELGDSALYFCASSVASYSYNEQFFGPGTRLTVL.

J is TRBJ2-7 and V is TRBV2, with D perhaps TRBD2 (5 bases). Germline V lookup: CDR1 SNHLY, CDR2 FYNNEI. V dropped 7 bases and J dropped 5 bases, with 9 bases sitting between them. The CDR3 contains 11 residues. CDR3 sequence: CASKAGNEQYF. DNA for the CDR3: TGTGCCAGCAAAGCCGGGAACGAGCAGTACTTC. Using reference TRBV2 and TRBJ2-7 for the parts outside the CDR3, the full variable domain is EPEVTQTPSHQVTQMGQEVILRCVPISNHLYFYWYRQILGQKVEFLVSFYNNEISEKSEIFDDQFSVERPDGSNFTLKIRSTKLEDSAMYFCASKAGNEQYFGPGTRLTVT.

The chain combines TRBV9 with TRBJ2-1, with 12 bases lining up with TRBD2. Germline V gene lookup returns CDR1 SGDLS and CDR2 YYNGEE. The CDR3 has 15 amino acids. Trimming took 6 bases from V and 9 from J; bases not matched to a gene: 10. In DNA, the CDR3 is TGTGCCAGCACCCCGACTAGCGGGAGTTTACGTGAGCAGTTCTTC. As protein: CASTPTSGSLREQFF.

The gene calls are TRBV27 and TRBJ2-1, with TRBD2 as a possible D gene (5 bases). Trimming took off 2 bases at V and 9 bases at J, with 11 bases between the two ends. Germline CDR1 MNHEY, CDR2 SMNVEV (reference sequence). CDR3 length equals 13 residues. For the CDR3, the DNA is TGTGCCAGCAGTTTAGGGCTAGCTGGTGAGCAGTTCTTC. Its protein product is CASSLGLAGEQFF.